A selection of T cell receptor beta chains follows, all from one sample in a study of blood T cell repertoires in COVID-19. Repertoires were generated with immunoSEQ multiplex PCR, while TCRdb's copy carries only in-frame clones and drops some. This table holds approximately 150,000 clones, around three quarters found once. Sequencing was performed on peripheral blood. The receptors derive from a man aged 45-65 years with acute or convalescent COVID-19. CDR3s include the opening cysteine and the closing phenylalanine or tryptophan. D genes are given only for firm matches. Clone size is stated in some rows and not others, as once, few, many or a class when expanded.

D	J	size	V	DNA	CDR3
TRBD2	TRBJ2-3	.	TRBV18	TGTGCCAGCTCAACACAACTAGCGGGGGGCCTGGATACGCAGTATTTT	CASSTQLAGGLDTQYF
TRBD1	TRBJ1-5	.	TRBV7-8	TGTGCCAGCAGCGCGACAGGGGGCAAGCAGCCCCAGCATTTT	CASSATGGKQPQHF
.	TRBJ2-5	.	TRBV18	TGTGCCAGCTCACTAAGTAGAAGCCAAGAGACCCAGTACTTC	CASSLSRSQETQYF
TRBD1	TRBJ1-5	once	TRBV6-5	TGTGCCAGCAGGGACAGGGCTAGCAATCAGCCCCAGCATTTT	CASRDRASNQPQHF
.	TRBJ1-5	.	TRBV3-1/TRBV3-2	TGTGCCAGCAGCCAAGCAGGGTTCAATCAGCCCCAGCATTTT	CASSQAGFNQPQHF
.	TRBJ1-6	.	TRBV7-3	TGTGCCAGCAGCTCCCCCAACTCGCCCCTCCACTTT	CASSSPNSPLHF
TRBD2	TRBJ2-1	.	TRBV5-1	TGCGCCAGCAGTACTAGCGGGGGAACCTCCTACAATGAGCAGTTCTTC	CASSTSGGTSYNEQFF
TRBD1	TRBJ1-1	once	TRBV2	TGTGCCAGCGAAGGGACAGGGGGGAAGAAGAACACTGAAGCTTTCTTT	CASEGTGGKKNTEAFF
.	TRBJ2-2	.	TRBV14	TGTGCCAGCAGCCAAGTAAGCGGCGGGGAGCTGTTTTTT	CASSQVSGGELFF
TRBD2	TRBJ2-2	.	TRBV19	TGTGCCAGTAGTATAAGTCGGGGGGCCGGGGAGCTGTTTTTT	CASSISRGAGELFF
TRBD1	TRBJ1-2	.	TRBV6-4	TGTGCCAGCAGTCAACGGTCCGGGACAGGGGGCCACTATGGCTACACCTTC	CASSQRSGTGGHYGYTF
.	TRBJ1-2	once	TRBV4-1	TGCGCCAGCAGCCAAGAGGGGGGGCGAAACTATGGCTACACCTTC	CASSQEGGRNYGYTF
TRBD1	TRBJ1-1	.	TRBV10-2	TGCGCCACCCTACCGACAGGGGATGGGGACACTGAAGCTTTCTTT	CATLPTGDGDTEAFF
.	TRBJ1-2	once	TRBV18	TGTGCCAGCTCATCCACATCGACTGAAGGCTACACCTTC	CASSSTSTEGYTF
TRBD2	TRBJ2-7	.	TRBV19	TGTGCCAGTAGTACGGGACTAGCGGGGGTTTACGAGCAGTACTTC	CASSTGLAGVYEQYF
.	TRBJ1-2	.	TRBV27	TGTGCCAGCAGTTGGAGACAGAACTATGGCTACACCTTC	CASSWRQNYGYTF
TRBD1	TRBJ1-5	once	TRBV27	TGTGCCAGCAGTTTAGGGACAGGAGGCAATCAGCCCCAGCATTTT	CASSLGTGGNQPQHF
TRBD2	TRBJ2-1	.	TRBV10-3	TGTGCCATCAGTGCTAGCGGGGGTGCCTACAATGAGCAGTTCTTC	CAISASGGAYNEQFF
.	TRBJ1-3	.	TRBV5-4	TGTGCCAGCAGCTTTCTCTCTGGAAACACCATATATTTT	CASSFLSGNTIYF
.	TRBJ1-5	.	TRBV30	TGTGCCTGGAGCGGCAGGGGTCAGCCCCAGCATTTT	CAWSGRGQPQHF
TRBD1	TRBJ2-7	once	TRBV5-1	TGCGCCAGCAGCGTGAGAGGGGGCGAGTCCTACGAGCAGTACTTC	CASSVRGGESYEQYF
TRBD2	TRBJ2-3	.	TRBV5-1	TGCGCCAGCAGCCTGGGGACTAGCGGGGGGGTAACAGATACGCAGTATTTT	CASSLGTSGGVTDTQYF
TRBD1	TRBJ1-6	.	TRBV7-9	TGTGCCAGCAGCGTTCCCGGGACAGGGAGCTCCTATAATTCACCCCTCCACTTT	CASSVPGTGSSYNSPLHF
.	TRBJ1-4	.	TRBV6-1	TGTGCCAGCAGTGTCCAGGCCATCCCTGATAATGAAAAACTGTTTTTT	CASSVQAIPDNEKLFF
.	TRBJ2-6	.	TRBV18	TGTGCCAGCTCACCGACAGACCCTGGGGCCAACGTCCTGACTTTC	CASSPTDPGANVLTF
.	TRBJ1-5	.	TRBV10-3	TGTGCCATCAGTGAGGAGGCAGGCAATCAGCCCCAGCATTTT	CAISEEAGNQPQHF